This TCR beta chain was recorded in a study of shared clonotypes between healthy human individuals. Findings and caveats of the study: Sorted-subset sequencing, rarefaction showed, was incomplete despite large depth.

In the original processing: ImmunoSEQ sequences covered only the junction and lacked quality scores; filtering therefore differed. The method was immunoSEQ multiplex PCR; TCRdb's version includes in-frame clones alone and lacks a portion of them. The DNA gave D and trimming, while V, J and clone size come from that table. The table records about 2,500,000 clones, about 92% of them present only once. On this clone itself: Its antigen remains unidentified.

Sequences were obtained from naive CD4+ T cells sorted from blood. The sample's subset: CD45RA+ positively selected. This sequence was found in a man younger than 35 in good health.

CDR3 residues: CASSGGVVPYNEQFF. CDR3 in DNA: TGTGCCAGCAGTGGGGGGGTTGTCCCCTACAATGAGCAGTTCTTC. The chain employs TRBV2 and TRBJ2-1, with D maybe TRBD2 (6 bases). Germline CDR1 SNHLY, CDR2 FYNNEI. V was clipped by 4 bases and J by 2 bases, with 12 bases between them. The CDR3 has 15 amino acids.